The clone carrying this T cell receptor (beta chain) was counted only a few times. What it recognizes is unknown. This record belongs to a study of cytomegalovirus exposure and HLA in healthy donors. General study points: V- and J-gene trimming in TCR beta was tied to a missense DCLRE1C variant by an analysis performed later. Reports described diagnosis of cytomegalovirus status by the classifier as highly specific and sensitive. Later analysis identified several of the most significant clusters that appeared linked to common viral pathogens. Among TCR beta chains of equal frequency, HLA-associated ones were more clonally expanded in a later analysis.

PCR involved 60 Vbeta and 13 Jbeta primers. Clones were read by immunoSEQ multiplex PCR, and TCRdb kept only the in-frame ones, dropping some. The table lists about 120,000 clones, 50% to 65% of them singletons. V trimming: 3 bases; J trimming: 3 bases; junction bases outside the gene matches: 5. Germline CDR1 MNHEY, CDR2 SMNVEV (reference sequence). The CDR3 totals 15 residues. The sequence was collected from a man between 35 and 55 years old in good health and CMV-seropositive. This chain connects TRBV27 to TRBJ2-1, with 7 bases lining up with TRBD2. The material sequenced was PBMCs. In nucleotides, the CDR3 is TGTGCCAGCAGTTTCGGCGGGAGAAACTACAATGAGCAGTTCTTC. It is translated as CASSFGGRNYNEQFF.